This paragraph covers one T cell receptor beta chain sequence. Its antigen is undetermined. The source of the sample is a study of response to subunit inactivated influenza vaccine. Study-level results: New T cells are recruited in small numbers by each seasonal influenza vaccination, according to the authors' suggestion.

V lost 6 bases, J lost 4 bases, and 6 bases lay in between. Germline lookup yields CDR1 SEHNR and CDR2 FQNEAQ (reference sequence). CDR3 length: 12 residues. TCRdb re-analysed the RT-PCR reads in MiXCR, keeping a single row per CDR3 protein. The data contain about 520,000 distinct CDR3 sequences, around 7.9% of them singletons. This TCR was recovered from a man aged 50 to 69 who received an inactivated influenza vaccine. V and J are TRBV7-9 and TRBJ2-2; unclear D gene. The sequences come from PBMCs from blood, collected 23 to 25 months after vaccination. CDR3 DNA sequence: TGTGCCAGCAGACCGACCACCGGGGAGCTGTTTTTT. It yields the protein CASRPTTGELFF.